The TCR beta chain described here comes from a study of Ad26.COV2.S vaccination and SARS-CoV-2 variants. Trimming stripped 3 bases from V and 1 base from J, with 9 bases between. Germline lookup yields CDR1 LNHDA and CDR2 SQIVND (reference sequence). The CDR3 is made up of 14 amino acids. TCRdb's copy holds only in-frame clones and misses some; the assay was immunoSEQ multiplex PCR. The sample has about 350,000 clones; 80% to 90% are singletons. The treatment: some 20 received Ad26.COV2.S at low or high dose, single or two shots; about 5 received placebo; per-sample allocation not given. Sampling took place 63 days after the first vaccine or placebo injection.

This clonotype was sampled from a person between 18 and 65 years old who received the Ad26.COV2.S COVID-19 vaccine or a placebo. Specimen: peripheral blood, collected in a trial of Ad26.COV2.S vaccine versus placebo. The chain recombines TRBV19 with TRBJ1-1, with D possibly being TRBD1 (6 bases). The CDR3 reads CASSIRTANTEAFF. CDR3 in DNA: TGTGCCAGTAGTATCAGGACAGCGAACACTGAAGCTTTCTTT.